This TCR beta chain was sequenced in a study of beta chain features in type 1 diabetes. This clone was observed a few times. Its antigen is not known. The CDR3 totals 16 residues. Trimming took 4 bases from V and 4 from J; bases not matched to a gene: 6. Germline V gene sequence: CDR1 SGHTA, CDR2 FQGNSA. As every portion of the isolated RNA was reverse transcribed, the sequencing read expressed TCRB transcripts. Sequencing used immunoSEQ multiplex PCR; TCRdb keeps in-frame clones, though not all of them. Of about 190,000 clones listed, about 7.8% are singletons. Broader study findings: Researchers caution that PCR might favor shorter templates, equally among patients and controls. Among patients with Type 1 diabetes, TCRB CDR3s were moderately but significantly shorter in every one of the four CD4+ subsets.

The specimen sequenced was central memory CD4+ T cells from blood. The origin of this receptor is a middle-aged woman with type 1 diabetes. The J gene is TRBJ2-3, the V gene TRBV7-2; 12 nucleotides agree with TRBD2. In DNA, the CDR3 is TGTGCCAGCAGCTGGACTAGCGGGATAGACGCAGATACGCAGTATTTT. This encodes CASSWTSGIDADTQYF.